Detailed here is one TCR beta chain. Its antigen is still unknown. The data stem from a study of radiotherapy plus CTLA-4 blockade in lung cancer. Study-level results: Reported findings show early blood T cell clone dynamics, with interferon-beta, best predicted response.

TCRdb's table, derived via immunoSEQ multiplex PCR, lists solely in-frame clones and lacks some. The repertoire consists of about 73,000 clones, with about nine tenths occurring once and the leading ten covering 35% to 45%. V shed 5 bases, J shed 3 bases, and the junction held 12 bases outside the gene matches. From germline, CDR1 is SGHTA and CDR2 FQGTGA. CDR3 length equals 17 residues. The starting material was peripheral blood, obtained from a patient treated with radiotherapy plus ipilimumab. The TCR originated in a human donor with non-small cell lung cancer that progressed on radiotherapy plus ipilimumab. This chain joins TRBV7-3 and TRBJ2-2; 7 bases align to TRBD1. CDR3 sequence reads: CASSTGQATLYTGELFF. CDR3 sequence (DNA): TGTGCCAGCAGCACCGGACAGGCAACCTTATACACCGGGGAGCTGTTTTTT. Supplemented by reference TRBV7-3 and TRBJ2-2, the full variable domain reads GAGVSQTPSNKVTEKGKYVELRCDPISGHTALYWYRQSLGQGPEFLIYFQGTGAADDSGLPNDRFFAVRPEGSVSTLKIQRTERGDSAVYLCASSTGQATLYTGELFFGEGSRLTVL.